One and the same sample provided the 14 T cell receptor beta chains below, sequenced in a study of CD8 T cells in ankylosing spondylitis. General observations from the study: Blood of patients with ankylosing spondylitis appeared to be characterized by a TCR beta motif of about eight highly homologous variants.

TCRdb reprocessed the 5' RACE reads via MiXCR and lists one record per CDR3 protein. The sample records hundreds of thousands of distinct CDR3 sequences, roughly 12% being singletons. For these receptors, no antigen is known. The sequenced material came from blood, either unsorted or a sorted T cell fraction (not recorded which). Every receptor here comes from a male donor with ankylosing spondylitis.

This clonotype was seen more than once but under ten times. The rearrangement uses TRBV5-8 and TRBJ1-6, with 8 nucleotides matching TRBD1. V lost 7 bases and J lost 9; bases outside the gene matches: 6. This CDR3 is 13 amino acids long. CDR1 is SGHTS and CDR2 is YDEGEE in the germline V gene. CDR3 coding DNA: TGTGCCAGCCTTCAACAGGGGGGTTCACCCCTCCACTTT. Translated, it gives CASLQQGGSPLHF.

DNA for the CDR3: TGTGCCAGCAGCTTAGCGGAGGAACTATCCTACAATGAGCAGTTCTTC. This codes for CASSLAEELSYNEQFF. This sequence joins TRBV7-2 and TRBJ2-1, with D maybe TRBD2 (5 bases). The CDR3 consists of 16 residues. V lost 0 bases and J 1 base, leaving 10 bases between the germline ends. The germline CDR1 and CDR2 sequences are SGHTA and FQGNSA.

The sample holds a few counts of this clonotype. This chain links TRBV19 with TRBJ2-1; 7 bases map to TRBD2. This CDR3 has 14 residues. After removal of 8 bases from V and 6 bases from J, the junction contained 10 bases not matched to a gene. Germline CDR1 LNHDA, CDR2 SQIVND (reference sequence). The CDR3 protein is CASRHSTSINEQFF. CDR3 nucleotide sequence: TGTGCCAGTCGGCACTCGACTAGCATCAATGAGCAGTTCTTC.

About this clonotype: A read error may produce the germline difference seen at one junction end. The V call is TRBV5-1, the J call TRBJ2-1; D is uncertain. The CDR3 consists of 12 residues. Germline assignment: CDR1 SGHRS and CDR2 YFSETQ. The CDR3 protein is CASSLWPSPIAF. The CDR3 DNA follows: TGCGCCAGCAGCTTATGGCCTAGTCCAATTGCCTTC.

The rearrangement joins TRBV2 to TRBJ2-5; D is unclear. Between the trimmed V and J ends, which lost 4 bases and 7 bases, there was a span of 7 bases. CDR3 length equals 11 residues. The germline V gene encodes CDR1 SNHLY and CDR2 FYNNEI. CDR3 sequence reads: CASSVGRTQYF. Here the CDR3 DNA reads TGTGCCAGCAGTGTTGGACGGACCCAGTACTTC.

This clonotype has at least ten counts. The CDR3 bases are TGCGCCAGCTCGCTGGGACAGGGGGCCGACACCGGGGAGCTGTTTTTT. Protein sequence: CASSLGQGADTGELFF. The genes are TRBV5-1 and TRBJ2-2; 12 nucleotides agree with TRBD1. The V gene's germline CDR1 is SGHRS and CDR2 YFSETQ. The V and J ends lost 7 bases and 3 bases, in that order; junction bases with no gene match: 7. CDR3 length: 16 amino acids.

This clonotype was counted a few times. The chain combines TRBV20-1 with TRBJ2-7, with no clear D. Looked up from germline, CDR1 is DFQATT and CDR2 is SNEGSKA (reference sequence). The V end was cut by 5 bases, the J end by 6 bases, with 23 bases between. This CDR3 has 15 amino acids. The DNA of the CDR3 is TGCAGTGCTCGACGCCGCCGACTCCTAGTCGCCGAGCAGTACTTC. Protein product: CSARRRRLLVAEQYF.

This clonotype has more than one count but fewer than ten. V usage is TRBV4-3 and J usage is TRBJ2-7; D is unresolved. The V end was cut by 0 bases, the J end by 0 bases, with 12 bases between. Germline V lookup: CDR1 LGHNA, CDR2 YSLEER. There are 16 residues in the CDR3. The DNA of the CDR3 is TGCGCCAGCAGCCAAGATTGGGCGTCCCTCTCCTACGAGCAGTACTTC. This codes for CASSQDWASLSYEQYF.

The CDR3 coding sequence is TGTGCCAGCAGTTCCTCGGACATTAATTCACCCCTCCACTTT. It specifies CASSSSDINSPLHF. The gene calls are TRBV6-5 and TRBJ1-6; weak D call: TRBD1 (5 bases). V was trimmed by 4 bases and J by 6 bases, leaving 10 bases between them. Germline CDR1 and CDR2: MNHEY and SVGAGI. The CDR3 spans 14 residues.

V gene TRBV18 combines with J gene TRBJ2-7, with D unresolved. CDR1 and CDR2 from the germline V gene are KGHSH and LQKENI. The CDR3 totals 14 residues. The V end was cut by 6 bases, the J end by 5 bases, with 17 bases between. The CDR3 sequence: CASSAPPAEDEQYF. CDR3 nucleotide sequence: TGTGCCAGCTCCGCGCCCCCGGCGGAAGACGAGCAGTACTTC.

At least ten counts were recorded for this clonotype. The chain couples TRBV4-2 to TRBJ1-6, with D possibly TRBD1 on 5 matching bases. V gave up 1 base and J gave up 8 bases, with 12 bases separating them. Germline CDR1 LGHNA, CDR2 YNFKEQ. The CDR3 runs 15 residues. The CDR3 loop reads CASSQVAGTDSPLHF. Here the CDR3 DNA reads TGTGCCAGCAGCCAAGTTGCGGGGACGGATTCACCCCTCCACTTT.

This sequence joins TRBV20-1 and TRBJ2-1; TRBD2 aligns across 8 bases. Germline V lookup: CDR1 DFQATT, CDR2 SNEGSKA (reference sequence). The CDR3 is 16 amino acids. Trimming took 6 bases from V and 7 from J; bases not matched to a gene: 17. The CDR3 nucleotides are TGCAGTGCGTCTTCCCCCACTAGCGGTACGGGGAATGAGCAGTTCTTC. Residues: CSASSPTSGTGNEQFF.

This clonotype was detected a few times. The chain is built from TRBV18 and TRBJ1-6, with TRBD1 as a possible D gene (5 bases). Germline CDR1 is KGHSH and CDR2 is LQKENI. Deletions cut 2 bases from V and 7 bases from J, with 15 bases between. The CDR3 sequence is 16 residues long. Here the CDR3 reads CASSPTGARGNSPLHF. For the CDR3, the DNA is TGTGCCAGCTCACCAACTGGGGCTCGCGGAAATTCACCCCTCCACTTT.

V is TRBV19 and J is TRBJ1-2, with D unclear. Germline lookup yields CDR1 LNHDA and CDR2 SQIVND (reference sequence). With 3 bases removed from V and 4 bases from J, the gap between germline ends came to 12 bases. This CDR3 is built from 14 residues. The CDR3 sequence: CASSISRQVYGYTF. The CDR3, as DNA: TGTGCCAGTAGTATTTCTCGACAAGTCTATGGCTACACCTTC.